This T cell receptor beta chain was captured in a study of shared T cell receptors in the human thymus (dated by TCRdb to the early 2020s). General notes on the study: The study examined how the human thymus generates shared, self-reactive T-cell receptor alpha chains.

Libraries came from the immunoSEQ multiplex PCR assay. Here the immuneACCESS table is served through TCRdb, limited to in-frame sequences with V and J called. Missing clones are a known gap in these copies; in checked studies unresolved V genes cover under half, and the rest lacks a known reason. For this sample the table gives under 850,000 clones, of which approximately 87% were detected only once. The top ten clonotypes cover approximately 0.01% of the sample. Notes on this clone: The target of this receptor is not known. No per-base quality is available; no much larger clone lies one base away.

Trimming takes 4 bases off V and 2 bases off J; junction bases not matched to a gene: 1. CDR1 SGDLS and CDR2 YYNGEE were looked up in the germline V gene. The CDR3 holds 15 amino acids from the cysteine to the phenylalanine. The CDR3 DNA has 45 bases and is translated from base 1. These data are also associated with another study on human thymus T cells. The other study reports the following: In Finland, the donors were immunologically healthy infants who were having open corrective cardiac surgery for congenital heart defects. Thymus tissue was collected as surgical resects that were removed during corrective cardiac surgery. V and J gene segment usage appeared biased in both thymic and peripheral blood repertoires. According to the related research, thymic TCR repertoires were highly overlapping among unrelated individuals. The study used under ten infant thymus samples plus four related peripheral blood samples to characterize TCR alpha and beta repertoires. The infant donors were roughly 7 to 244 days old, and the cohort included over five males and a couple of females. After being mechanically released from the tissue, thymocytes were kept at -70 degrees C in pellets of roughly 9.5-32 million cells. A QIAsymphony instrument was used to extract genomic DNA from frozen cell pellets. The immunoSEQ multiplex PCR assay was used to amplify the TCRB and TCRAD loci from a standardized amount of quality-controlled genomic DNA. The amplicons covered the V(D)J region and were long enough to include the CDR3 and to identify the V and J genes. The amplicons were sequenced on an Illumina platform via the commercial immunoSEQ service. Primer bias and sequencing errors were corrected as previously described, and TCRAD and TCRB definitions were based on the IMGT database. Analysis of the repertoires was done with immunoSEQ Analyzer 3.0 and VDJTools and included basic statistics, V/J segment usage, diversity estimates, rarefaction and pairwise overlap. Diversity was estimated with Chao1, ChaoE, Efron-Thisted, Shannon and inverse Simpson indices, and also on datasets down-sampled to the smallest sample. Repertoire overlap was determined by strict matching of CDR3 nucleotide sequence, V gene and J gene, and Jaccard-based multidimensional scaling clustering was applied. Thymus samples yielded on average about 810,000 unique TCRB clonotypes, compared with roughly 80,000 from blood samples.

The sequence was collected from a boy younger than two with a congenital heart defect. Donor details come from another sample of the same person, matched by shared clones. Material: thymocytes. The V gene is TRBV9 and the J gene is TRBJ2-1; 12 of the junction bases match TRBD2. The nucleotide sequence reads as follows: TGTGCCAGCAGCCCTAGCGGGAGGGCCTACAATGAGCAGTTCTTC. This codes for CASSPSGRAYNEQFF.